This is a list of T cell receptor beta chains from one sample in a study of T cells in Graves' hyperthyroidism and ophthalmopathy. TCRdb itself ran the multiplex PCR reads through MiXCR, one entry per CDR3 protein. This sample has hundreds of thousands of distinct CDR3 sequences, with roughly a sixth found just once. The sequencing input was blood. All receptors come from a woman aged 45 to 65 with Graves' hyperthyroidism that later progressed to Graves' ophthalmopathy. The CDR3 runs from the conserved cysteine through the conserved F or W. Fields, in order: CDR3 protein, CDR3 DNA, V gene, J gene, clone size, D gene. The D gene is left open where the match is weak. A row's size may be missing; if present it is once, few, many or a size class.

CDR3aa: CSASRFGNYGYTF
CDR3nt: TGCAGTGCTAGTCGGTTCGGTAACTATGGCTACACCTTC
v_gene: TRBV20-1
j_gene: TRBJ1-2
abundance: NA
d_gene: NA

CDR3aa: CASSPISSGNTIYF
CDR3nt: TGTGCCAGCAGTCCGATAAGCTCTGGAAACACCATATATTTT
v_gene: TRBV12-3/TRBV12-4
j_gene: TRBJ1-3
abundance: NA
d_gene: NA

CDR3aa: CASSLLSDTQYF
CDR3nt: TGTGCCAGCAGCTTGCTGTCGGATACGCAGTATTTT
v_gene: TRBV11-2
j_gene: TRBJ2-3
abundance: many
d_gene: NA

CDR3aa: CSAALLAGDETQYF
CDR3nt: TGCAGTGCTGCACTACTAGCGGGGGACGAGACCCAGTACTTC
v_gene: TRBV20-1
j_gene: TRBJ2-5
abundance: many
d_gene: TRBD2

CDR3aa: CASSSIRGQPQHF
CDR3nt: TGTGCCAGCTCATCGATCAGAGGCCAGCCCCAGCATTTT
v_gene: TRBV18
j_gene: TRBJ1-5
abundance: few
d_gene: NA

CDR3aa: CASSAVRPGQMDEQYF
CDR3nt: TGTGCCAGCAGCGCAGTTCGCCCGGGACAGATGGACGAGCAGTACTTC
v_gene: TRBV7-6
j_gene: TRBJ2-7
abundance: NA
d_gene: TRBD1

CDR3aa: CSARAGQPAFF
CDR3nt: TGCAGTGCTAGAGCCGGGCAGCCAGCTTTCTTT
v_gene: TRBV20-1
j_gene: TRBJ1-1
abundance: few
d_gene: NA

CDR3aa: CASSPRVPSTASSYNEQFF
CDR3nt: TGTGCCAGCTCGCCCCGGGTCCCCTCGACTGCTAGCTCCTACAATGAGCAGTTCTTC
v_gene: TRBV18
j_gene: TRBJ2-1
abundance: few
d_gene: NA

CDR3aa: CASSKGAGVDTQYF
CDR3nt: TGTGCCAGCAGCAAGGGGGCAGGGGTAGATACGCAGTATTTT
v_gene: TRBV9
j_gene: TRBJ2-3
abundance: NA
d_gene: TRBD1

CDR3aa: CASSPLRDSALGYTF
CDR3nt: TGTGCCAGCAGCCCCCTGCGGGACAGCGCGTTGGGCTACACCTTC
v_gene: TRBV7-9
j_gene: TRBJ1-2
abundance: NA
d_gene: TRBD1

CDR3aa: CATSREGQGAFSYNEQFF
CDR3nt: TGTGCCACCAGCAGAGAAGGCCAGGGGGCTTTCTCCTACAATGAGCAGTTCTTC
v_gene: TRBV15
j_gene: TRBJ2-1
abundance: NA
d_gene: TRBD1

CDR3aa: CSARDQLAGVVIQYF
CDR3nt: TGCAGTGCTAGAGATCAACTAGCGGGGGTGGTCATTCAGTACTTC
v_gene: TRBV20-1
j_gene: TRBJ2-4
abundance: NA
d_gene: TRBD2

CDR3aa: CASSSIRGGTEAFF
CDR3nt: TGTGCCAGCAGCTCAATCAGGGGTGGCACTGAAGCTTTCTTT
v_gene: TRBV9
j_gene: TRBJ1-1
abundance: many
d_gene: NA

CDR3aa: CASSLGRGRGTSPEAFF
CDR3nt: TGTGCCAGCAGTTTGGGAAGGGGGAGAGGTACTTCACCTGAAGCTTTCTTT
v_gene: TRBV12-3/TRBV12-4
j_gene: TRBJ1-1
abundance: many
d_gene: NA

CDR3aa: CASRPEGPAQPQHF
CDR3nt: TGTGCCAGCAGACCCGAGGGGCCGGCCCAGCCCCAGCATTTT
v_gene: TRBV7-8
j_gene: TRBJ1-5
abundance: NA
d_gene: NA

CDR3aa: CASSARGTGANVLTF
CDR3nt: TGTGCCAGCAGTGCTAGGGGAACTGGGGCCAACGTCCTGACTTTC
v_gene: TRBV12-3/TRBV12-4
j_gene: TRBJ2-6
abundance: NA
d_gene: NA

CDR3aa: CASSPGDSENYGYTF
CDR3nt: TGTGCCAGCAGCCCCGGGGACAGTGAGAACTATGGCTACACCTTC
v_gene: TRBV28
j_gene: TRBJ1-2
abundance: many
d_gene: TRBD1

CDR3aa: CASSIVGRSEAFF
CDR3nt: TGTGCCAGTAGTATCGTTGGCCGTTCTGAAGCTTTCTTT
v_gene: TRBV19
j_gene: TRBJ1-1
abundance: NA
d_gene: NA

CDR3aa: CASSQDDYQGPEQFF
CDR3nt: TGCGCCAGCAGCCAAGACGACTACCAGGGGCCTGAGCAGTTCTTC
v_gene: TRBV4-1
j_gene: TRBJ2-1
abundance: NA
d_gene: NA

CDR3aa: CASSVEPGSPLHF
CDR3nt: TGTGCCAGCAGCGTAGAGCCGGGTTCACCCCTCCACTTT
v_gene: TRBV9
j_gene: TRBJ1-6
abundance: NA
d_gene: NA

CDR3aa: CASRATGGTAFF
CDR3nt: TGTGCCAGCAGAGCGACAGGGGGTACGGCTTTCTTT
v_gene: TRBV6-4
j_gene: TRBJ1-1
abundance: once
d_gene: TRBD1

CDR3aa: CSARATWTGRDTQYF
CDR3nt: TGCAGTGCTAGAGCCACTTGGACAGGGAGGGATACGCAGTATTTT
v_gene: TRBV20-1
j_gene: TRBJ2-3
abundance: many
d_gene: TRBD1

CDR3aa: CASSQVTADTQYF
CDR3nt: TGCGCCAGCAGCCAAGTAACGGCAGATACGCAGTATTTT
v_gene: TRBV4-1
j_gene: TRBJ2-3
abundance: NA
d_gene: NA

CDR3aa: CSVGTGGPLYTF
CDR3nt: TGCAGCGTGGGGACAGGGGGTCCCCTCTACACCTTC
v_gene: TRBV29-1
j_gene: TRBJ1-2
abundance: NA
d_gene: TRBD1